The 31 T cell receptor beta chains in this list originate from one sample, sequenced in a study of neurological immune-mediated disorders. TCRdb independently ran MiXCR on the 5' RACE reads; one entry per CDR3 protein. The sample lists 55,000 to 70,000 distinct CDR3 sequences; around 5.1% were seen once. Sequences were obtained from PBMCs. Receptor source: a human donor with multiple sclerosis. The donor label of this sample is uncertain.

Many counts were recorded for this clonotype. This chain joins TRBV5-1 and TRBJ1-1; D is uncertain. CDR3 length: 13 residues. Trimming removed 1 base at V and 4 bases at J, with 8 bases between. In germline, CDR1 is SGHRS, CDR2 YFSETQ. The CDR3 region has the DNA TGCGCCAGCAGCTTGAGTGGGGTCACTGAAGCTTTCTTT. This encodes CASSLSGVTEAFF.

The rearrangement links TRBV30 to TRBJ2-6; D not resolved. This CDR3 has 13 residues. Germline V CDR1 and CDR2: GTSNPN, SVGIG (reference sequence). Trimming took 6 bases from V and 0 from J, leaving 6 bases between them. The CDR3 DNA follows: TGTGCCTGCAGAACCTCTGGGGCCAACGTCCTGACTTTC. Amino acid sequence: CACRTSGANVLTF.

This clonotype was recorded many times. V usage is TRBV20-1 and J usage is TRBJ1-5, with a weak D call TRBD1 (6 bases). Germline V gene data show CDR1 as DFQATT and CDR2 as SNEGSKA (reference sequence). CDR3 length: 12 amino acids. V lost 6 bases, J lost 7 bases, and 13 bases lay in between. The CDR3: CSAARGRQPQHF. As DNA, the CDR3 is TGCAGTGCCGCCCGGGGGCGGCAGCCCCAGCATTTT.

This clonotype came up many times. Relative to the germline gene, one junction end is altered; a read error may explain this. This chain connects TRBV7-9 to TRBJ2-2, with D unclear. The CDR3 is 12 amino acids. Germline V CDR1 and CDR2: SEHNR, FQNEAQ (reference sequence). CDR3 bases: TGTGCCAGCACCTTAAACACCGGGGAGCTGTTTTTT. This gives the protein CASTLNTGELFF.

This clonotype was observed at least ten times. CDR3 coding DNA: TGTGCCAGCAGCTTGGACCCTGCTAACTATGGCTACACCTTC. Protein sequence: CASSLDPANYGYTF. V gene TRBV7-8 combines with J gene TRBJ1-2; D remains unclear. The germline V gene encodes CDR1 SGHVS and CDR2 FQNEAQ. CDR3 length: 14 residues. V was cut by 3 bases and J by 0 bases, with 8 bases left in between. The variable domain in full, completed from reference TRBV7-8 and TRBJ1-2, reads GAGVSQSPRYKVAKRGQDVALRCDPISGHVSLFWYQQALGQGPEFLTYFQNEAQLDKSGLPSDRFFAERPEGSVSTLKIQRTQQEDSAVYLCASSLDPANYGYTFGSGTRLTVV.

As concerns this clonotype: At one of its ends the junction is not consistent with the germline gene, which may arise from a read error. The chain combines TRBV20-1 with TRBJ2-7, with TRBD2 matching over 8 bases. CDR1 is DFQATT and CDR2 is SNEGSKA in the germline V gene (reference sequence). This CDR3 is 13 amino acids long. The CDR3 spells CSARERGLVSPPF. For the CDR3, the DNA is TGCAGTGCTAGAGAGAGGGGACTAGTAAGCCCACCCTTC.

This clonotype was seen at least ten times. Here the CDR3 DNA reads TGCAGTGCTAGAGAAGGCGGGAACACTGAAGCTTTCTTT. Translated, it gives CSAREGGNTEAFF. This chain uses TRBV20-1 with TRBJ1-1, with D hard to call. This CDR3 is 13 amino acids long. V lost 0 bases and J 1 base, leaving 6 bases between the germline ends. Germline V gene sequence: CDR1 DFQATT, CDR2 SNEGSKA (reference sequence).

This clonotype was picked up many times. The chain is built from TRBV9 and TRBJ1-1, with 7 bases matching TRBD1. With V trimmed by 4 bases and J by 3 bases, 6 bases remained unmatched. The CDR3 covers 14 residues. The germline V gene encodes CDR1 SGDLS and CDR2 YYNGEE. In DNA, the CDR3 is TGTGCCAGCAGCTCATTGGACAGGCACACTGAAGCTTTCTTT. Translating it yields CASSSLDRHTEAFF.

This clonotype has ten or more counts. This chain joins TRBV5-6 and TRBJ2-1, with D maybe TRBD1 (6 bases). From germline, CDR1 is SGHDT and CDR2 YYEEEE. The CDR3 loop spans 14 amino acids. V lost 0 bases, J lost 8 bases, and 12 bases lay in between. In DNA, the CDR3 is TGTGCCAGCAGCTTGGGGTTACAGGGACATGAGCAGTTCTTC. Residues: CASSLGLQGHEQFF.

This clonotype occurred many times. CDR3 region: CASSLDAGTDTQYF. The CDR3 DNA follows: TGTGCCAGCAGCTTAGACGCAGGGACCGATACGCAGTATTTT. The genes are TRBV11-1 and TRBJ2-3; either TRBD1 or TRBD2 may fit D (5 bases each). In germline, CDR1 is SGHAT, CDR2 FQDESV (reference sequence). Trimming took off 1 base at V and 6 bases at J, with 11 bases between the two ends. The CDR3 runs to 14 residues.

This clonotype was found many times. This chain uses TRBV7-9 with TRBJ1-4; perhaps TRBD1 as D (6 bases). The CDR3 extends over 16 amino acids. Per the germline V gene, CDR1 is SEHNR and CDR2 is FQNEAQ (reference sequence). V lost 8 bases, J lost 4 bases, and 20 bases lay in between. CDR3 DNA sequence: TGTGCCAGCGCGAATCTGCACGGGGGCCATAATGAAAAACTGTTTTTT. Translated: CASANLHGGHNEKLFF.

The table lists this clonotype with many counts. Here the CDR3 DNA reads TGTGCCAGCACCTTGACAGTCTCTGGGGCCAACGTCCTGACTTTC. Its protein product is CASTLTVSGANVLTF. V gene TRBV2 combines with J gene TRBJ2-6; the D gene is possibly TRBD1 (5 bases). With 7 bases removed from V and 0 bases from J, the gap between germline ends came to 10 bases. Germline CDR1 reads SNHLY; CDR2 reads FYNNEI. The CDR3 contains 15 residues. Full variable domain (rest looked up from reference TRBV2 and TRBJ2-6): EPEVTQTPSHQVTQMGQEVILRCVPISNHLYFYWYRQILGQKVEFLVSFYNNEISEKSEIFDDQFSVERPDGSNFTLKIRSTKLEDSAMYFCASTLTVSGANVLTFGAGSRLTVL.

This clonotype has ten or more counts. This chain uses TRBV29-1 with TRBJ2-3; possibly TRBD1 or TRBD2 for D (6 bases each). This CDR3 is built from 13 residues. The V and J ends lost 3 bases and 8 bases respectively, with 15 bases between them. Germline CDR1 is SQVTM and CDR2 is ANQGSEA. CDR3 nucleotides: TGCAGCGTTGAGGACGGGGGCGACCTTACGCAGTATTTT. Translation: CSVEDGGDLTQYF.

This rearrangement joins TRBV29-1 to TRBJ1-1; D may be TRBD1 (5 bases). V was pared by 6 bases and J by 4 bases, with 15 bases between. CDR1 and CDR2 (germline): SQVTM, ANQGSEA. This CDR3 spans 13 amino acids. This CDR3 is CSVVQGRGTEAFF. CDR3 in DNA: TGCAGCGTGGTTCAGGGACGGGGCACTGAAGCTTTCTTT.

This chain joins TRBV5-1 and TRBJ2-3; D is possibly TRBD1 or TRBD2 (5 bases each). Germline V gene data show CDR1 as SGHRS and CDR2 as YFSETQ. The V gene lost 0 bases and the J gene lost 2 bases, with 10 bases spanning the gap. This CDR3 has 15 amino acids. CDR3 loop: CASSLEGPSTDTQYF. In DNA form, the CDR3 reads TGCGCCAGCAGCTTGGAGGGACCTTCCACAGATACGCAGTATTTT.

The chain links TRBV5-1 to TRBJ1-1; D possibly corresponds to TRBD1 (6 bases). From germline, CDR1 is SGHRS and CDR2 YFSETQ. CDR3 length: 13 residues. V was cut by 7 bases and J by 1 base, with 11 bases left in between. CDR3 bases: TGCGCCAGCGGCAGGGGCCCGAACACTGAAGCTTTCTTT. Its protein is CASGRGPNTEAFF.

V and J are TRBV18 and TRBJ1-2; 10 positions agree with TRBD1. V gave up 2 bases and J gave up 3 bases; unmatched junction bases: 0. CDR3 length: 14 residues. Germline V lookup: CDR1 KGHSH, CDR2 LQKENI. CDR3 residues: CASSPGTGDYGYTF. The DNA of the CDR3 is TGTGCCAGCTCACCAGGGACAGGGGACTATGGCTACACCTTC.

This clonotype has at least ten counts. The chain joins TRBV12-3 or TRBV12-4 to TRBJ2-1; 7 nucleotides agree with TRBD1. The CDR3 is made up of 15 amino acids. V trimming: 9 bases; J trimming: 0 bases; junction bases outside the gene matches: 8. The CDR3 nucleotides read TGTGCCAGTGACAGGGCACCCCTCTCCTACAATGAGCAGTTCTTC. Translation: CASDRAPLSYNEQFF.

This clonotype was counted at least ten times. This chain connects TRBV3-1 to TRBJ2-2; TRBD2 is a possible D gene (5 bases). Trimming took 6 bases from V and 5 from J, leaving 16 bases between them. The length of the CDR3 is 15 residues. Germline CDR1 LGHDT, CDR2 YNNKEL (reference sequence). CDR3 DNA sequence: TGTGCCAGCAGTCTCCTCCGGGGTGGGACCGGGGAGCTGTTTTTT. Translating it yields CASSLLRGGTGELFF.

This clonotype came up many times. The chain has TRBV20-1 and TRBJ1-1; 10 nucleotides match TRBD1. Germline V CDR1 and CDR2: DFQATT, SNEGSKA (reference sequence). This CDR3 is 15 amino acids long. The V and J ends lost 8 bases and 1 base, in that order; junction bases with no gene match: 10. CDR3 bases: TGCAGTTCTAAAAGGACAGGGGGGTGGAACACTGAAGCTTTCTTT. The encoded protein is CSSKRTGGWNTEAFF.

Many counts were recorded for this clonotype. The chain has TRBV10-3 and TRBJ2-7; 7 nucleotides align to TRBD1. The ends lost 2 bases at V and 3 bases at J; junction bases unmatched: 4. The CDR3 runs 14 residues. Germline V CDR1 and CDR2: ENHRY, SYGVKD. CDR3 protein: CAISESPGGYEQYF. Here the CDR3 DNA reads TGTGCCATCAGTGAGAGTCCAGGGGGCTACGAGCAGTACTTC.

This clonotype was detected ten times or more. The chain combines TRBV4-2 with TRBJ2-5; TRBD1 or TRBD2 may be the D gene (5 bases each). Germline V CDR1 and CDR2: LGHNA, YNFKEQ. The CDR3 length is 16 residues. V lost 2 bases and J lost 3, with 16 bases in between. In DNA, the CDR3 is TGTGCCAGCAGCCAAAATCCAGACAGCGGCGAAGAGACCCAGTACTTC. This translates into CASSQNPDSGEETQYF.

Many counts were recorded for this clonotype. In DNA form, the CDR3 reads TGCGCCAGCAGCTGGGACAGTCGAGCAAACACTGAAGCTTTCTTT. It is translated as CASSWDSRANTEAFF. The rearrangement uses TRBV5-1 and TRBJ1-1, with 7 positions matching TRBD1. This CDR3 is built from 15 residues. Looked up from germline, CDR1 is SGHRS and CDR2 is YFSETQ. Trimming took 3 bases from V and 2 from J; bases not matched to a gene: 7.

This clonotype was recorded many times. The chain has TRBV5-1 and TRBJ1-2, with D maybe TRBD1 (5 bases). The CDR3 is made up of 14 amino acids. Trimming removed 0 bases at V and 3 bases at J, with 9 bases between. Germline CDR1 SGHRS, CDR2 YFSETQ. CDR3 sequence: CASSLGSRDYGYTF. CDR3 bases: TGCGCCAGCAGCTTGGGTTCCAGGGACTATGGCTACACCTTC.

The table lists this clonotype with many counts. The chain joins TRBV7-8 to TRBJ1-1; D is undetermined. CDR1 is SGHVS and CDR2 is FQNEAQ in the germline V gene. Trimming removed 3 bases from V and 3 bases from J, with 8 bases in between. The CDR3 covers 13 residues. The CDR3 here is CASSFSVDTEAFF. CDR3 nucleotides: TGTGCCAGCAGCTTCTCCGTGGACACTGAAGCTTTCTTT.

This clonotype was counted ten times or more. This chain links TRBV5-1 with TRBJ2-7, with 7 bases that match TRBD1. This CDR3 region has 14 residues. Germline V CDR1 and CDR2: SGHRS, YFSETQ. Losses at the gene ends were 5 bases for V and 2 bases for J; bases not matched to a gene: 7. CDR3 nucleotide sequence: TGCGCCAGCAGGCCCGGGACAGCGACCTACGAGCAGTACTTC. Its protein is CASRPGTATYEQYF.

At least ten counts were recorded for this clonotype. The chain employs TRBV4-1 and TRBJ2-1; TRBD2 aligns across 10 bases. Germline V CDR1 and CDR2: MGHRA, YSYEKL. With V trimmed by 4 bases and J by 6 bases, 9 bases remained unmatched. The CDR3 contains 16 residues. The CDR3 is CASSLQRGGWGNEQFF. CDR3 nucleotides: TGCGCCAGCAGCCTTCAGCGGGGGGGATGGGGCAATGAGCAGTTCTTC.

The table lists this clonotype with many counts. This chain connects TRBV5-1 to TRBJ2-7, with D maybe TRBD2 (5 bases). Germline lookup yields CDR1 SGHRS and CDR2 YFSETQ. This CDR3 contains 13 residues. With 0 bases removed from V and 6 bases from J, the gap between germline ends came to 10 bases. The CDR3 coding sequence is TGCGCCAGCAGCTTGGGACCCGAGGGCGAGCAGTACTTC. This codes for CASSLGPEGEQYF.

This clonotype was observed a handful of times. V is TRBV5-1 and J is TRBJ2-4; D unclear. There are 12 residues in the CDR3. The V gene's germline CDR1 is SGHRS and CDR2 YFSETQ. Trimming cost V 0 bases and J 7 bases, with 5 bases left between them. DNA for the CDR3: TGCGCCAGCAGCTTGGTGGGGAACATTCAGTACTTC. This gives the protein CASSLVGNIQYF.

CDR3: CSARVQVNTEAFF. The CDR3 DNA reads TGCAGTGCTAGAGTTCAGGTGAACACTGAAGCTTTCTTT. The rearrangement joins TRBV20-1 to TRBJ1-1; D unclear. Trimming stripped 1 base from V and 0 bases from J, with 6 bases between. CDR3 length: 13 amino acids. In germline, CDR1 is DFQATT, CDR2 SNEGSKA (reference sequence).

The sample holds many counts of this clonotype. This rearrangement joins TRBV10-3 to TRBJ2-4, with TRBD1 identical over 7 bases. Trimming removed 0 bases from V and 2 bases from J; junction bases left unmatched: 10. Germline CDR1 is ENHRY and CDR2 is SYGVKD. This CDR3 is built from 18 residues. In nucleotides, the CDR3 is TGTGCCATCAGTGAGTCGGAAGTTTTGACAGGGTCCAAAAACATTCAGTACTTC. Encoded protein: CAISESEVLTGSKNIQYF.